What follows are 12 T cell receptor beta chains derived from one specimen sequenced in a study of blood T cell repertoires in COVID-19. Clones were read by immunoSEQ multiplex PCR, and TCRdb kept only the in-frame ones, dropping some. The data contain about 82,000 clones, 81% of them seen just once; the ten biggest clones take up about 45%. Material: peripheral blood. These TCRs come from a man older than 75 with acute or convalescent COVID-19.

The rearrangement uses TRBV6-1 and TRBJ2-7; the match to TRBD1 covers 8 bases. Per the germline V gene, CDR1 is MNHNS and CDR2 is SASEGT. The CDR3 length is 15 residues. The J segment lost 4 bases and the V segment lost 0 bases, leaving 5 bases of the junction unmatched. In DNA form, the CDR3 reads TGTGCCAGCAGTGAAGCGGGGACAGGAGTTTACGAGCAGTACTTC. As protein: CASSEAGTGVYEQYF.

The rearrangement joins TRBV15 to TRBJ2-7; 12 nucleotides match TRBD2. J gave up 1 base and V 3 bases, and 4 bases lay outside the gene matches. This CDR3 region has 16 residues. CDR1 LNHNV and CDR2 YYDKDF come from the germline V gene (reference sequence). CDR3 amino acids: CATSRVLAGGSYEQYF. The CDR3 region has the DNA TGTGCCACCAGCAGGGTACTAGCGGGAGGATCCTACGAGCAGTACTTC.

The chain is built from TRBV6-2 or TRBV6-3 and TRBJ1-1; D gene unclear. Trimming left V 2 bases short and J 4 bases short, with 11 bases between. Germline CDR1 and CDR2: MNHEY and SVGEGT. The CDR3 extends over 14 amino acids. The CDR3 nucleotides read TGTGCCAGCAGTTACCTAACGACTTCCACTGAAGCTTTCTTT. Translated, it gives CASSYLTTSTEAFF.

V and J are TRBV27 and TRBJ1-1; 9 bases are shared with TRBD1. V lost 5 bases to trimming and J lost 5 bases; unmatched junction nucleotides: 9. Germline V gene sequence: CDR1 MNHEY, CDR2 SMNVEV (reference sequence). The CDR3 length is 15 residues. The DNA for the CDR3 is TGTGCCAGCAGTACAAACAGGGGGCTAAGGACTGAAGCTTTCTTT. It codes for CASSTNRGLRTEAFF.

This clone was recorded only once. V is TRBV2 and J is TRBJ1-5, with D hard to call. Per the germline V gene, CDR1 is SNHLY and CDR2 is FYNNEI. V lost 6 bases, J lost 9 bases, and 18 bases lay in between. This CDR3 is built from 14 residues. The CDR3 DNA sequence: TGTGCCAGCAGCGCAGGACCGGGAGCCAGGCCCCAGCATTTT. It codes for CASSAGPGARPQHF.

This clone was observed a single time. The chain couples TRBV24-1 to TRBJ1-5; 7 nucleotides align to TRBD1. This CDR3 spans 13 amino acids. Germline lookup yields CDR1 KGHDR and CDR2 SFDVKD. With V trimmed by 5 bases and J by 9 bases, 6 bases remained unmatched. The CDR3 protein is CATSGGGRWPQHF. The CDR3 DNA reads TGTGCCACCAGTGGAGGGGGCAGGTGGCCCCAGCATTTT.

As for this clone: The same CDR3 arises from other DNA sequences in this sample as well. J is TRBJ2-7 and V is TRBV6-5, with 9 bases aligning to TRBD1. Per the germline V gene, CDR1 is MNHEY and CDR2 is SVGAGI. V trimming: 6 bases; J trimming: 3 bases; junction bases outside the gene matches: 6. The CDR3 is 14 amino acids. CDR3 sequence reads: CASSPGTGIYEQYF. The CDR3 nucleotides read TGTGCCAGCAGCCCCGGGACAGGGATCTACGAGCAGTACTTC.

This clone was picked up a small number of times. The chain is built from TRBV10-3 and TRBJ1-5; the D is unclear. Trimming stripped 6 bases from V and 5 bases from J, with 8 bases between. The CDR3 is 12 amino acids. The germline gives CDR1 ENHRY, CDR2 SYGVKD. CDR3 loop: CAISRNDQPQHF. CDR3 DNA sequence: TGTGCCATCAGCAGAAATGATCAGCCCCAGCATTTT.

The chain uses TRBV7-9 and TRBJ1-1; TRBD1 matches 10 bases. V dropped 2 bases and J dropped 6; count of bases not matched to a gene: 12. Germline CDR1 reads SEHNR; CDR2 reads FQNEAQ (reference sequence). This CDR3 has 17 amino acids. For the CDR3, the DNA is TGTGCCAGCAGCTTAACTCGGGACAGGGGAAGTTATGCTGAAGCTTTCTTT. As protein: CASSLTRDRGSYAEAFF.

The V gene is TRBV7-8, the J gene TRBJ1-4; a possible D gene is TRBD1 (5 bases). This CDR3 has 15 amino acids. Germline loops: CDR1 SGHVS, CDR2 FQNEAQ. V was shortened by 0 bases and J by 4 bases, with 9 bases between the two germline ends. In DNA, the CDR3 is TGTGCCAGCAGCTTAGCAGGGGCTCATAATGAAAAACTGTTTTTT. Translated: CASSLAGAHNEKLFF.

There are a few counts of this clone. The genes are TRBV6-6 and TRBJ1-5; 8 bases fit TRBD1. The V gene's germline CDR1 is MNHNY and CDR2 SVGAGI (reference sequence). The V gene end was trimmed by 7 bases and the J gene end by 1 base; junction bases not matched to a gene: 9. This CDR3 has 16 residues. CDR3 protein: CASKRSQGESNQPQHF. The CDR3 DNA reads TGTGCCAGCAAGAGATCACAGGGGGAGAGCAATCAGCCCCAGCATTTT.

This chain connects TRBV19 to TRBJ2-7, with TRBD1 matching over 7 bases. V shed 5 bases and J 1 base; nucleotides not matched to a gene: 14. There are 17 residues in the CDR3. The germline V gene has CDR1 LNHDA and CDR2 SQIVND (reference sequence). The CDR3 DNA is TGTGCCAGTAGTGCAGGTCGGGGTCGGGACAGATCCTACGAGCAGTACTTC. Its protein is CASSAGRGRDRSYEQYF.